This entry lists 21 T cell receptor beta chains sequenced from one sample in a study of radiotherapy plus CTLA-4 blockade in lung cancer. Here immunoSEQ multiplex PCR was the method, and the copy in TCRdb shows in-frame clones only, minus some. The data contain approximately 110,000 clones, around 84% of them singletons. The sequencing used peripheral blood, collected from a patient treated with radiotherapy plus ipilimumab. The receptor source for this set is a human donor with non-small cell lung cancer that progressed on radiotherapy plus ipilimumab. Some clones in this sample may be carry-over from other donors' samples.

The rearrangement joins TRBV11-2 to TRBJ2-7, with 11 bases identical to TRBD2. CDR1 is SGHAT, CDR2 FQNNGV, per germline. The CDR3 sequence is 17 residues long. V gave up 4 bases and J gave up 0 bases; unmatched junction bases: 8. The CDR3 loop is CASSSSIAGGLSYEQYF. CDR3 bases: TGTGCCAGCAGCTCCAGTATAGCGGGGGGGCTCTCCTACGAGCAGTACTTC.

Concerning this clone itself: A read error may account for a junction end that differs from germline. The chain joins TRBV10-3 to TRBJ2-7, with D maybe TRBD2 (5 bases). Germline CDR1 ENHRY, CDR2 SYGVKD. The CDR3 has 14 residues. The CDR3 DNA reads as TGTGCCATCAATGAGCGGTCCGGTAACTACGAGCAGTACTTC. Protein product: CAINERSGNYEQYF.

This clone was seen only a few times. The rearrangement uses TRBV18 and TRBJ1-1; 8 bases are shared with TRBD1. The CDR3 extends over 15 amino acids. V lost 5 bases and J lost 2; bases outside the gene matches: 7. CDR1 KGHSH and CDR2 LQKENI come from the germline V gene. In DNA form, the CDR3 reads TGTGCCAGCTCAGTTTTAGGGACAGGAAACACTGAAGCTTTCTTT. This codes for CASSVLGTGNTEAFF.

The V gene is TRBV14, the J gene TRBJ2-3; tentative D call: TRBD2 (6 bases). The CDR3 is 14 residues long. V was shortened by 1 base and J by 5 bases, with 10 bases between the two germline ends. Looked up from germline, CDR1 is SGHDN and CDR2 is FVKESK. CDR3 amino acids: CASSQVTRGDTQYF. The CDR3 DNA follows: TGTGCCAGCAGCCAAGTCACGCGGGGAGATACGCAGTATTTT.

This chain uses TRBV29-1 with TRBJ1-1; D gene uncertain. Looked up from germline, CDR1 is SQVTM and CDR2 is ANQGSEA. Trimming cost V 5 bases and J 6 bases, with 10 bases left between them. This CDR3 comprises 11 residues. CDR3 residues: CSVLGWAEAFF. In DNA form, the CDR3 reads TGCAGCGTTCTTGGGTGGGCTGAAGCTTTCTTT.

This sequence joins TRBV25-1 and TRBJ2-3; TRBD2 is a possible D gene (6 bases). The V end lost 1 base, the J end lost 2 bases, and 10 bases lay between the germline ends. Germline V gene data show CDR1 as MGHDK and CDR2 as SYGVNS. The CDR3 has 15 amino acids. Here the CDR3 reads CASSELASDTDTQYF. DNA of the CDR3: TGTGCCAGCAGTGAATTAGCTAGCGACACAGATACGCAGTATTTT.

The chain has TRBV28 and TRBJ2-1; possibly TRBD1 for D (8 bases). Germline lookup yields CDR1 MDHEN and CDR2 SYDVKM. V was cut by 6 bases and J by 15 bases, with 21 bases left in between. CDR3 length: 13 amino acids. The CDR3 region has the DNA TGTGCCAGCAGACTGGGACAGGCAGGGGAGGGGTTCTTC. Its translation: CASRLGQAGEGFF.

The chain carries TRBV19 and TRBJ2-7, with 10 bases fitting TRBD1. The CDR3 contains 15 residues. After removal of 3 bases from V and 3 bases from J, the junction contained 5 bases not matched to a gene. From germline, CDR1 is LNHDA and CDR2 SQIVND (reference sequence). CDR3 sequence (DNA): TGTGCCAGTAGTATGGGGACAGGGGCCTACTACGAGCAGTACTTC. Its translation: CASSMGTGAYYEQYF.

The chain joins TRBV11-3 to TRBJ2-3; D is unresolved. The CDR3 consists of 14 residues. The germline CDR1 and CDR2 sequences are SGHNT and YENEEA. Trimming took off 5 bases at V and 1 base at J, with 10 bases between the two ends. The CDR3 is CASSPPEGTDTQYF. The CDR3 coding sequence is TGTGCCAGCAGCCCCCCAGAGGGCACAGATACGCAGTATTTT.

This CDR3 reads CASSYSWGTDEKLFF. The CDR3 nucleotides are TGTGCCAGCAGTTACTCCTGGGGGACGGATGAAAAACTGTTTTTT. The chain combines TRBV6-5 with TRBJ1-4, with D perhaps TRBD1 (5 bases). This CDR3 region has 15 residues. CDR1 MNHEY and CDR2 SVGAGI come from the germline V gene. V shed 0 bases and J shed 6 bases, with 11 bases lying between them.

This chain joins TRBV30 and TRBJ1-5; 7 nucleotides align to TRBD1. Germline-derived CDR1 and CDR2 are GTSNPN and SVGIG (reference sequence). V shed 1 base and J 0 bases; nucleotides not matched to a gene: 9. The CDR3 runs to 17 residues. CDR3 DNA: TGTGCCTGGAGTGGGGGGGCGACAGGGTCTAGCAATCAGCCCCAGCATTTT. Translating it yields CAWSGGATGSSNQPQHF.

A few counts support this clone. The V gene is TRBV4-1, the J gene TRBJ1-6, with TRBD1 matching 9 bases. This CDR3 has 20 residues. The trim removed 3 bases at V and 0 bases at J, leaving 12 bases unmatched. Germline CDR1 is MGHRA and CDR2 is YSYEKL. CDR3 nucleotide sequence: TGCGCCAGCAGCCAGGTGGCCAGGACAGGGGCCAGCTCCTATAATTCACCCCTCCACTTT. Its translation: CASSQVARTGASSYNSPLHF.

V gene TRBV15 combines with J gene TRBJ1-2; D is uncertain. The CDR3 length is 14 residues. Germline CDR1 and CDR2: LNHNV and YYDKDF (reference sequence). V lost 2 bases, J lost 7 bases, and 14 bases lay in between. The CDR3 nucleotides are TGTGCCACCAGCAGAAAAATCCAGGAGAGTGGCTACACCTTC. Encoded protein: CATSRKIQESGYTF.

The V and J genes are TRBV7-2 and TRBJ1-1, with D hard to call. This CDR3 has 12 amino acids. Germline CDR1 and CDR2: SGHTA and FQGNSA. Deletions cut 3 bases from V and 2 bases from J, with 4 bases between. CDR3 region: CASSFQNTEAFF. Here the CDR3 DNA reads TGTGCCAGCAGCTTCCAAAACACTGAAGCTTTCTTT.

The chain recombines TRBV7-2 with TRBJ1-6; D remains ambiguous. The V end lost 3 bases, the J end lost 9 bases, and 9 bases lay between the germline ends. The CDR3 has 13 amino acids. CDR1 is SGHTA and CDR2 is FQGNSA in the germline V gene. CDR3: CASSFEGSSPLHF. The CDR3 DNA reads as TGTGCCAGCAGCTTCGAAGGTAGTTCACCCCTCCACTTT.

This chain links TRBV18 with TRBJ2-7, with no clear D. Per germline, CDR1 KGHSH and CDR2 LQKENI. This CDR3 spans 13 amino acids. V was trimmed by 0 bases and J by 6 bases, leaving 9 bases between them. CDR3 loop: CASSPPSSREQYF. Written as DNA, the CDR3 is TGTGCCAGCTCACCACCCTCGTCCCGCGAGCAGTACTTC.

V and J are TRBV10-3 and TRBJ1-1; the match to TRBD1 covers 8 bases. The length of the CDR3 is 13 residues. Trimming removed 3 bases from V and 13 bases from J; junction bases left unmatched: 10. CDR1 is ENHRY, CDR2 SYGVKD, per germline. The CDR3 region is CAISDEVRTGGFF. The CDR3 bases are TGTGCCATCAGTGATGAGGTGCGAACAGGGGGTTTCTTT.

The chain links TRBV1 to TRBJ1-1; the table's D call TRBD1 went unverified against the DNA. TRBV1 is termed a pseudogene. The length of the CDR3 is 17 residues. The CDR3 loop reads CTSSQPGTGGMNTEAFF. CDR3 DNA: TGCACCAGCAGCCAACCCGGGACAGGGGGGATGAACACTGAAGCTTTCTTT.

The genes are TRBV27 and TRBJ1-2, with 7 bases that match TRBD1. The ends lost 3 bases at V and 5 bases at J; junction bases unmatched: 6. Per germline, CDR1 MNHEY and CDR2 SMNVEV (reference sequence). The CDR3 extends over 14 amino acids. CDR3 amino acids: CASSFRDSRYGYTF. CDR3 bases: TGTGCCAGCAGTTTTCGGGACAGCCGATATGGCTACACCTTC.

In its sample, this clone was seen once. The chain couples TRBV7-7 to TRBJ2-3; TRBD2 agrees at 12 bases. This CDR3 spans 16 amino acids. Germline CDR1 and CDR2: SSHAT and FNYEAQ (reference sequence). The CDR3 DNA is TGTGCTACCTCGAGACTAGCGGGGGTTGGCACAGATACGCAGTATTTT. Protein: CATSRLAGVGTDTQYF.

The chain is built from TRBV7-3 and TRBJ2-3; possible D gene TRBD2, 6 bases. Trimming shortened V by 4 bases and J by 4 bases, and 15 bases separated the two germline ends. In germline, CDR1 is SGHTA, CDR2 FQGTGA. This CDR3 has 15 residues. The CDR3 sequence: CASSYLGVAADTQYF. CDR3 bases: TGTGCCAGCAGCTACCTCGGGGTAGCGGCAGATACGCAGTATTTT.